This TCR beta chain emerged from a study of blood T cell repertoires in COVID-19. Overall study context: Researchers got acute and convalescent COVID-19 samples from the United States, Italy and Spain. Nucleic acid was either cDNA or gDNA, and it came from T cells, B-cell-depleted T cells, or PBMCs.

Authors' methods: The assay estimated nucleated cells by amplifying reference gene primers. Method: immunoSEQ multiplex PCR; TCRdb's copy keeps in-frame clones and lacks some. The V and J calls and clone size were taken over from that table, and D and trimming were inferred from the DNA. The sample holds roughly 90,000 clones, 85% seen once. CDR1 is MNHNY, CDR2 SVGAGI, per germline (reference sequence). CDR3 length equals 14 residues. Trimming removed 2 bases from V and 7 bases from J, with 15 bases in between. The sample taken for sequencing was peripheral blood. The receptor comes from a man between 45 and 60 years old with acute or convalescent COVID-19. The chain employs TRBV6-6 and TRBJ2-7, with D tentatively TRBD1 (5 bases). The CDR3 DNA is TGTGCCAGCAGTTACAAGACAGAGCTCCCGGAGCAGTACTTC. It codes for CASSYKTELPEQYF.